This TCR beta chain was sequenced for a study of neurological immune-mediated disorders. Synthesis of cDNA used 5'RACE (with 10-nucleotide random UMIs). A single record per CDR3 protein comes from TCRdb applying MiXCR to the 5' RACE reads. The sample has some 65,000 distinct CDR3 sequences; around 4% are singletons. This CDR3 contains 13 residues. Trimming removed 4 bases at V and 4 bases at J, with 10 bases between. Germline assignment: CDR1 SGHDN and CDR2 FVKESK. Regarding the study as a whole: Among 34 multiple sclerosis patients, 18 had repertoires that phylogenetic grouping placed in one related-CDR3 cluster, a possible signature. Expanded clones shared no CDR3 amino acid sequences across subjects, suggesting private repertoires in all groups.

This clonotype was counted ten times or more. Its target is unknown. The sequencing sample was made of PBMCs. The sequence came from a man between 50 and 59 years old with multiple sclerosis. The chain joins TRBV14 to TRBJ2-5; D is unresolved. The CDR3 DNA sequence: TGTGCCAGCAGCCCACGGATCGGAGAGACCCAGTACTTC. Translated, it gives CASSPRIGETQYF.